A single sample is the source of the 30 T cell receptor beta chains below, sequenced in a study of T cells in Graves' hyperthyroidism and ophthalmopathy. Regions amplified from RNA transcripts were the TCR beta CDR3 regions. HTBI primers drove first-round RT-PCR of the TCR CDR3. One entry per CDR3 protein results from TCRdb running MiXCR on the multiplex PCR reads. This sample has a few hundred thousand distinct CDR3 sequences, with 15% to 18% found just once. The sample comprised blood. The source is a woman under 30 with Graves' hyperthyroidism that later progressed to Graves' ophthalmopathy.

This clonotype was picked up many times. The chain couples TRBV20-1 to TRBJ2-5, with D perhaps assigned TRBD1 or TRBD2 (5 bases each). The CDR3 runs to 13 residues. The germline V and J ends were trimmed by 3 bases and 5 bases, with 13 bases remaining between them. Germline V CDR1 and CDR2: DFQATT, SNEGSKA (reference sequence). Here the CDR3 reads CSASQAGAETQYF. The CDR3, as DNA: TGCAGTGCTAGCCAGGCCGGGGCGGAGACCCAGTACTTC.

This clonotype has at least ten counts. The chain joins TRBV20-1 to TRBJ1-1; D ambiguous. Germline loops: CDR1 DFQATT, CDR2 SNEGSKA (reference sequence). The ends were cut back, 6 bases at V and 0 bases at J, with 11 bases in the middle. The length of the CDR3 is 13 residues. For the CDR3, the DNA is TGCAGTGCCAAACAGACACTGAACACTGAAGCTTTCTTT. It codes for CSAKQTLNTEAFF.

This clonotype showed up many times. The DNA of the CDR3 is TGTGCCAGCAGCTTGGCAGGGGCTGTTGAAAAACTGTTTTTT. It specifies CASSLAGAVEKLFF. The chain uses TRBV5-5 and TRBJ1-4; D may be TRBD1 (6 bases). V was shortened by 0 bases and J by 7 bases, with 10 bases between the two germline ends. The germline V gene encodes CDR1 SGHKS and CDR2 YYEKEE (reference sequence). This CDR3 region has 14 residues.

Worth noting for this clonotype: A much larger clonotype is one base distant, so this may be a read error. The chain is built from TRBV5-1 and TRBJ2-3, with 8 bases identical to TRBD2. With 4 bases clipped from V and 6 bases from J, the junction kept 13 bases outside the gene matches. CDR3 length equals 16 residues. The germline V gene encodes CDR1 SGHRS and CDR2 YFSETQ. The CDR3 DNA is TGCGCCAGCAGCAGCCGGGGACTAGGGGGGATGGATACGCAGTATTTT. Translated: CASSSRGLGGMDTQYF.

This clonotype has ten or more counts. This chain links TRBV11-1 with TRBJ2-1, with D possibly being TRBD2 (6 bases). Looked up from germline, CDR1 is SGHAT and CDR2 is FQDESV (reference sequence). Deletions cut 1 base from V and 4 bases from J, with 14 bases between. CDR3 length: 16 residues. CDR3 DNA: TGTGCCAGCAGCTTAGGCCCCAGCGGGCTTTACAATGAGCAGTTCTTC. Translation gives CASSLGPSGLYNEQFF.

This clonotype has a count of ten or more. This chain joins TRBV5-8 and TRBJ2-1, with a possible D match to TRBD1 (5 bases). The length of the CDR3 is 13 residues. Germline assignment: CDR1 SGHTS and CDR2 YDEGEE. V lost 0 bases and J lost 10, with 11 bases in between. This CDR3 is CASSLGPAGEQFF. The CDR3, as DNA: TGTGCCAGCAGCTTGGGGCCAGCAGGGGAGCAGTTCTTC.

This clonotype was counted at least ten times. The chain has TRBV6-2 or TRBV6-3 and TRBJ2-3; 12 bases match TRBD2. The CDR3 is made up of 16 amino acids. The J segment lost 2 bases and the V segment lost 6 bases, leaving 6 bases of the junction unmatched. Germline V lookup: CDR1 MNHEY, CDR2 SVGEGT. The CDR3 DNA reads as TGTGCCAGCAGACTCGGACTAGCGGGGTACACAGATACGCAGTATTTT. Translation gives CASRLGLAGYTDTQYF.

This clonotype was seen a single time. This rearrangement joins TRBV28 to TRBJ2-7; D is ambiguous. The CDR3 contains 14 residues. CDR1 is MDHEN and CDR2 is SYDVKM in the germline V gene. V was shortened by 7 bases and J by 0 bases, with 13 bases between the two germline ends. CDR3 amino acids: CASNLKWSSYEQYF. CDR3 nucleotide sequence: TGTGCCAGCAACCTAAAGTGGAGCTCCTACGAGCAGTACTTC.

This clonotype was seen a few times. This CDR3 is CASSPPHWRTGELFF. In nucleotides, the CDR3 is TGTGCCAGCAGTCCCCCCCACTGGCGGACCGGGGAGCTGTTTTTT. The chain is built from TRBV6-1 and TRBJ2-2; D is unresolved. The V end lost 5 bases, the J end lost 5 bases, and 15 bases lay between the germline ends. Germline CDR1 is MNHNS and CDR2 is SASEGT. The CDR3 is 15 amino acids.

The chain employs TRBV12-3 or TRBV12-4 and TRBJ2-3; 9 positions agree with TRBD2. J was trimmed by 1 base and V by 5 bases; bases with no gene match: 1. The CDR3 loop spans 14 amino acids. The CDR3 sequence: CASSRLAGTDTQYF. CDR3 DNA sequence: TGTGCCAGCAGTAGACTAGCGGGCACAGATACGCAGTATTTT.

The V gene is TRBV11-2, the J gene TRBJ2-5, with TRBD2 identical over 12 bases. The germline V gene encodes CDR1 SGHAT and CDR2 FQNNGV. CDR3 length equals 20 residues. The J segment lost 5 bases and the V segment lost 1 base, leaving 17 bases of the junction unmatched. Here the CDR3 DNA reads TGTGCCAGCAGCTTAGGTTGGACTAGCGGGATATCCAAGGATGGGGAGACCCAGTACTTC. This gives the protein CASSLGWTSGISKDGETQYF.

Only a few counts were recorded for this clonotype. V usage is TRBV12-3 or TRBV12-4 and J usage is TRBJ2-7; D remains ambiguous. The V and J ends lost 1 base and 2 bases respectively, with 12 bases between them. The CDR3 has 15 residues. The CDR3 reads CASSLGAGFAYEQYF. The CDR3 region has the DNA TGTGCCAGCAGTTTAGGGGCCGGGTTCGCCTACGAGCAGTACTTC.

This clonotype was recorded at least ten times. This chain connects TRBV18 to TRBJ1-4; D is uncertain. The CDR3 totals 16 residues. CDR1 is KGHSH, CDR2 LQKENI, per germline. V was pared by 2 bases and J by 0 bases, with 10 bases between. CDR3 protein: CASSPVMITTNEKLFF. The CDR3 nucleotides read TGTGCCAGCTCACCAGTGATGATTACAACTAATGAAAAACTGTTTTTT.

This clonotype was seen ten or more times. The chain joins TRBV12-3 or TRBV12-4 to TRBJ1-2, with TRBD1 matching 10 bases. V shed 6 bases and J 8 bases; nucleotides not matched to a gene: 6. The CDR3 runs to 13 residues. CDR3 coding DNA: TGTGCCAGCAGCCAGGGACAGGGGATCGGCTACACCTTC. It encodes CASSQGQGIGYTF.

The rearrangement links TRBV20-1 to TRBJ1-2; no reliable D call. CDR3 length equals 14 residues. V was cut by 1 base and J by 7 bases, with 16 bases left in between. Germline CDR1 DFQATT, CDR2 SNEGSKA (reference sequence). CDR3 residues: CSARVRREEIGYTF. In DNA, the CDR3 is TGCAGTGCTAGAGTTAGGCGGGAAGAAATTGGCTACACCTTC.

This clonotype was seen only a few times. The rearrangement links TRBV7-8 to TRBJ2-7; D is unclear. Per the germline V gene, CDR1 is SGHVS and CDR2 is FQNEAQ. CDR3 length: 14 residues. V dropped 2 bases and J dropped 3 bases, with 11 bases sitting between them. In DNA form, the CDR3 reads TGTGCCAGCAGCTTAATGAAATTCGGCTACGAGCAGTACTTC. This encodes CASSLMKFGYEQYF.

Points on this clonotype: The germline gene is not matched at one end of the junction; a read error may be the cause. The V and J genes are TRBV28 and TRBJ2-2; maybe TRBD2 (6 bases). The CDR3 length is 12 residues. In germline, CDR1 is MDHEN, CDR2 SYDVKM. The CDR3 bases are TGTGCCAGCAGTTTACTATCTAGCGCTCTCGTTTTT. Its protein is CASSLLSSALVF.

Many counts were recorded for this clonotype. The chain is built from TRBV7-2 and TRBJ2-1, with 14 positions matching TRBD2. Trimming cost V 3 bases and J 4 bases; bases outside gene matches: 11. The V gene's germline CDR1 is SGHTA and CDR2 FQGNSA. This CDR3 region has 19 residues. CDR3 residues: CASSFSGTSGRCLYNEQFF. Written as DNA, the CDR3 is TGTGCCAGCAGCTTTTCCGGGACTAGCGGGAGATGCCTATACAATGAGCAGTTCTTC.

The rearrangement links TRBV9 to TRBJ1-1; TRBD1 is a possible D gene (5 bases). The V end was cut by 2 bases, the J end by 1 base, with 9 bases between. Germline CDR1 and CDR2: SGDLS and YYNGEE. This CDR3 has 14 amino acids. The CDR3 loop is CASSVGPENTEAFF. In DNA, the CDR3 is TGTGCCAGCAGCGTGGGACCGGAGAACACTGAAGCTTTCTTT.

As for this clonotype: This clone may be a read error of a much larger clone one base away. This chain links TRBV7-9 with TRBJ2-3; tentatively, D is TRBD1 (5 bases). Germline assignment: CDR1 SEHNR and CDR2 FQNEAQ (reference sequence). The CDR3 contains 14 residues. V lost 4 bases and J 2 bases, leaving 10 bases between the germline ends. CDR3 bases: TGTGCCAGCAGCTGGGGCAGGTTCACAGATACGCAGTATTTT. It translates to CASSWGRFTDTQYF.

There are many counts of this clonotype. V usage is TRBV28 and J usage is TRBJ2-7; tentatively, D is TRBD2 (7 bases). The germline V gene encodes CDR1 MDHEN and CDR2 SYDVKM. The CDR3 is 15 amino acids. Trimming pared 6 bases from V and 7 bases from J, leaving 22 bases between. The CDR3 DNA reads as TGTGCCAGCAGCCAGGGGCGGGAGAGGAACCCTGAGCAGTACTTC. Its translation: CASSQGRERNPEQYF.

The V and J genes are TRBV28 and TRBJ2-1; D is perhaps TRBD2 (6 bases). V lost 5 bases, J lost 10 bases, and 24 bases lay in between. This CDR3 is built from 16 residues. Germline CDR1 MDHEN, CDR2 SYDVKM. DNA of the CDR3: TGTGCCAGCAGTCAACCCAGGACACCTAGGGAGGACGAGCAGTTCTTC. Amino acids: CASSQPRTPREDEQFF.

This clonotype was recorded only once. This CDR3 is CAWSVRGQGTF. The CDR3 DNA sequence: TGTGCCTGGAGTGTACGGGGACAGGGTACCTTC. The J gene is TRBJ1-2, the V gene TRBV30; 9 bases align to TRBD1. The ends lost 0 bases at V and 14 bases at J; junction bases unmatched: 4. The CDR3 extends over 11 amino acids. Germline V gives CDR1 GTSNPN, CDR2 SVGIG (reference sequence).

This clonotype turned up a few times. The chain uses TRBV9 and TRBJ2-3, with 10 nucleotides matching TRBD2. CDR1 and CDR2 (germline): SGDLS, YYNGEE. The CDR3 has 19 residues. V lost 3 bases, J lost 1 base, and 14 bases stayed unmatched. CDR3 loop: CASSAESFLAGGRTDTQYF. In DNA form, the CDR3 reads TGTGCCAGCAGCGCAGAATCCTTTTTAGCGGGAGGCCGCACAGATACGCAGTATTTT.

The table lists this clonotype with many counts. The V and J genes are TRBV11-2 and TRBJ2-1, with 9 positions matching TRBD2. The CDR3 has 15 residues. The trim removed 6 bases at V and 1 base at J, leaving 4 bases unmatched. Germline V gene lookup returns CDR1 SGHAT and CDR2 FQNNGV. The CDR3 DNA is TGTGCCAGCAGAGGAGCGGGAGGTTCCTACAATGAGCAGTTCTTC. Residues: CASRGAGGSYNEQFF.

This chain's CDR3 is CASLGRENQPQHF. DNA of the CDR3: TGTGCCAGCCTTGGGAGAGAAAATCAGCCCCAGCATTTT. J is TRBJ1-5 and V is TRBV28, with D hard to call. Germline CDR1 and CDR2: MDHEN and SYDVKM. Trimming removed 8 bases at V and 4 bases at J, with 12 bases between. CDR3 length: 13 amino acids.

This clonotype was observed a few times. J is TRBJ2-1 and V is TRBV6-2 or TRBV6-3; TRBD2 aligns across 9 bases. Germline lookup yields CDR1 MNHEY and CDR2 SVGEGT. The CDR3 totals 16 residues. The junction had 7 bases not matched to a gene; V was cut back by 4 bases and J by 3 bases. The CDR3 nucleotides read TGTGCCAGCAGTTCCGGGACTAGCAGTTTCTACAATGAGCAGTTCTTC. Translation gives CASSSGTSSFYNEQFF.

Ten or more counts support this clonotype. The V gene is TRBV5-1, the J gene TRBJ2-7, with D tentatively TRBD2 (6 bases). Deletions cut 4 bases from V and 6 bases from J, with 14 bases between. CDR3 size: 13 residues. CDR1 SGHRS and CDR2 YFSETQ come from the germline V gene. The CDR3 bases are TGCGCCAGCAGCGCGGGGAGTAGGAGCGAGCAGTACTTC. It encodes CASSAGSRSEQYF.

There are many counts of this clonotype. At one boundary the junction diverges from the germline segment, which might be a read error. The chain recombines TRBV12-3 or TRBV12-4 with TRBJ2-1; a weak D match, TRBD2 (5 bases). This CDR3 spans 12 amino acids. This CDR3 reads CASGFGNNEQFF. As DNA, the CDR3 is TGTGCCAGCGGTTTCGGGAACAATGAGCAGTTCTTC.

Ten or more counts support this clonotype. The rearrangement joins TRBV20-1 to TRBJ2-7; D not resolved. Germline lookup yields CDR1 DFQATT and CDR2 SNEGSKA (reference sequence). The CDR3 is made up of 13 amino acids. In nucleotides, the CDR3 is TGCGGTTCTCAGAAAGGGATGGCCTACGAGCAGTACTTC. This translates into CGSQKGMAYEQYF.